The rows below give T cell receptor beta chains drawn from one sample of a study of T cell repertoires in cytomegalovirus infection. TCRdb ran MiXCR on the reads and lists one entry per CDR3 protein. The data hold 60,000 to 85,000 distinct CDR3 sequences, with 20% to 25% observed a single time. What these receptors recognize is not known. The sample was PBMCs, sequenced either directly or after in vitro stimulation (not recorded which). The origin of the receptors is a human donor in good health (CMV status not recorded). Some clones in this sample may be carry-over from other donors' samples. Each CDR3 is given with its conserved first and last residue. D genes are given only for firm matches. Clone size appears in some rows only: once, few, many, or a class for an expanded clone.

v_gene	abundance	d_gene	j_gene	CDR3aa	CDR3nt
TRBV20-1	few	NA	TRBJ2-7	CSASISGVYEQYF	TGCAGTGCTAGTATTAGCGGAGTCTACGAGCAGTACTTC
TRBV5-1	NA	TRBD1	TRBJ1-1	CASRQGAVGTEAFF	TGCGCCAGCAGGCAGGGGGCTGTAGGCACTGAAGCTTTCTTT
TRBV29-1	NA	NA	TRBJ1-1	CSAPGQNTEAFF	TGCAGCGCTCCGGGACAGAACACTGAAGCTTTCTTT
TRBV30	few	TRBD2	TRBJ2-3	CAWSLAGGPDTQYF	TGTGCCTGGAGTTTGGCGGGAGGGCCGGATACGCAGTATTTT
TRBV11-2	many	TRBD1	TRBJ1-1	CASSPRRTGTRNTEAFF	TGTGCCAGCAGCCCAAGACGGACAGGTACAAGGAACACTGAAGCTTTCTTT
TRBV28	NA	TRBD2	TRBJ2-1	CASRATSGSITYNEQFF	TGTGCCAGCAGAGCGACTAGCGGGAGTATCACCTACAATGAGCAGTTCTTC
TRBV7-2	many	NA	TRBJ2-5	CASSERWRPPGETQYF	TGTGCCAGCAGCGAACGGTGGAGGCCCCCCGGAGAGACCCAGTACTTC
TRBV7-2	many	TRBD1	TRBJ2-1	CASRVLGQGIQNEQFF	TGTGCCAGCAGGGTACTGGGACAGGGGATTCAAAATGAGCAGTTCTTC
TRBV4-3	NA	NA	TRBJ2-1	CASSQDLTAGLSSYNEQFF	TGCGCCAGCAGCCAAGATCTAACGGCGGGATTGAGCTCCTACAATGAGCAGTTCTTC
TRBV6-2/TRBV6-3	NA	TRBD2	TRBJ2-3	CASRSGLAWNTQYF	TGTGCCAGCAGATCGGGACTAGCCTGGAATACGCAGTATTTT
TRBV5-6	NA	NA	TRBJ1-2	CASSLEDADYGYTF	TGTGCCAGCAGCTTGGAAGATGCCGACTATGGCTACACCTTC
TRBV5-6	NA	NA	TRBJ2-7	CASSLRGNSYEQYF	TGTGCCAGCAGCCTCCGGGGGAACTCCTACGAGCAGTACTTC
TRBV18	few	TRBD1	TRBJ2-2	CASSLGQGTGELFF	TGTGCCAGCTCACTGGGACAGGGGACCGGGGAGCTGTTTTTT
TRBV19	NA	TRBD2	TRBJ2-1	CASGLAAYNEQFF	TGTGCCAGTGGACTAGCGGCTTACAATGAGCAGTTCTTC
TRBV7-6	NA	TRBD1	TRBJ1-3	CASSRDRVWGNTIYF	TGTGCCAGCAGTCGGGACAGGGTATGGGGAAACACCATATATTTT
TRBV25-1	NA	NA	TRBJ2-1	CASSYNEQFF	TGTGCCAGCAGTTACAATGAGCAGTTCTTC
TRBV7-3	many	NA	TRBJ2-1	CASSLVSTEQFF	TGTGCCAGCAGCTTGGTCAGTACTGAGCAGTTCTTC
TRBV27	NA	TRBD2	TRBJ2-1	CASSPVVVAGADEQFF	TGTGCCAGCAGTCCAGTTGTGGTAGCGGGAGCGGATGAGCAGTTCTTC
TRBV6-5	NA	TRBD1	TRBJ1-1	CASRQDRGQNTEAFF	TGTGCCAGCAGACAAGACAGGGGACAGAACACTGAAGCTTTCTTT
TRBV10-3	once	NA	TRBJ1-1	CAISDLDGAIAFF	TGTGCCATCAGTGATCTGGACGGGGCCATTGCTTTCTTT
TRBV7-8	NA	TRBD1	TRBJ2-3	CASSLDGGKTGAPQYF	TGTGCCAGCAGCTTAGATGGAGGCAAGACAGGGGCCCCGCAGTATTTT
TRBV11-1	NA	NA	TRBJ1-3	CASSLPDSGNTIYF	TGTGCCAGCAGCTTACCAGACTCTGGAAACACCATATATTTT
TRBV7-2	NA	NA	TRBJ2-3	CASSAYRTDTQYF	TGTGCCAGCAGCGCCTACAGAACAGATACGCAGTATTTT
TRBV19	many	NA	TRBJ1-1	CASSLGQYTEAFF	TGTGCCAGTAGCCTTGGACAGTACACTGAAGCTTTCTTT
TRBV19	few	NA	TRBJ2-1	CASSARAPLYEQFF	TGTGCCAGTAGTGCCCGGGCTCCCCTCTATGAGCAGTTCTTC
TRBV29-1	NA	NA	TRBJ1-2	CSVDPESYGYTF	TGCAGCGTTGACCCGGAGAGCTATGGCTACACCTTC
TRBV7-2	many	TRBD2	TRBJ2-5	CASSSTSGAGQTQYF	TGTGCCAGCAGCTCAACTAGCGGTGCCGGGCAGACCCAGTACTTC
TRBV6-2/TRBV6-3	NA	NA	TRBJ2-5	CSYGAGETQYF	TGCTCTTATGGAGCCGGCGAGACCCAGTACTTC
TRBV5-1	NA	NA	TRBJ1-3	CASSSSSGNTIYF	TGCGCCAGCAGTTCCTCCTCTGGAAACACCATATATTTT
TRBV20-1	NA	NA	TRBJ1-6	CSARDLQGRTYNSPLHF	TGCAGTGCTAGAGATCTTCAGGGTAGGACCTATAATTCACCCCTCCACTTT
TRBV6-2/TRBV6-3	NA	TRBD2	TRBJ2-7	CASTNGLAGEGKQYF	TGTGCCAGCACGAACGGGCTAGCGGGAGAAGGCAAGCAGTACTTC
TRBV29-1	NA	TRBD1	TRBJ1-2	CSVVDPGQGAGGYTF	TGCAGCGTTGTGGACCCGGGACAGGGGGCGGGTGGCTACACCTTC
TRBV7-2	many	TRBD1	TRBJ2-2	CASSSDRGNSGTGELFF	TGTGCCAGCAGCTCCGACAGGGGGAATTCGGGAACCGGGGAGCTGTTTTTT
TRBV12-3/TRBV12-4	NA	NA	TRBJ2-4	CASSLRVLKNIQYF	TGTGCCAGCAGCCTCAGGGTACTCAAAAACATTCAGTACTTC
TRBV18	NA	NA	TRBJ1-1	CASSLRQVLNTEAFF	TGTGCCAGCTCACTACGACAGGTCCTGAACACTGAAGCTTTCTTT
TRBV20-1	once	TRBD1	TRBJ1-5	CSARGQKYSNQPQHF	TGCAGTGCTAGGGGACAGAAATATAGCAATCAGCCCCAGCATTTT
TRBV11-2	NA	NA	TRBJ1-2	CASSLGARGDYGYTF	TGTGCCAGCAGCTTAGGAGCGAGGGGCGACTATGGCTACACCTTC
TRBV27	many	TRBD2	TRBJ2-1	CASSLIIAGSFPYNEQFF	TGTGCCAGCAGTTTAATAATAGCGGGATCTTTCCCCTACAATGAGCAGTTCTTC
TRBV11-2	NA	NA	TRBJ2-6	CASRSGANVLTF	TGTGCCAGCAGATCTGGGGCCAACGTCCTGACTTTC
TRBV19	NA	NA	TRBJ1-1	CASSLSATEAFF	TGTGCCAGTAGCCTCAGTGCCACTGAAGCTTTCTTT
TRBV11-2	many	NA	TRBJ2-2	CASSLVVGVTGELFF	TGTGCCAGCAGCTTAGTAGTAGGAGTCACCGGGGAGCTGTTTTTT
TRBV28	few	NA	TRBJ1-4	CASSLYEKLFF	TGTGCCAGCAGTTTATACGAAAAACTGTTTTTT
TRBV19	few	NA	TRBJ2-5	CASSRGARETQYF	TGTGCCAGTAGTAGGGGGGCTAGAGAGACCCAGTACTTC
TRBV20-1	NA	NA	TRBJ1-5	CSARDWRGGGNQPQHF	TGCAGTGCTAGAGATTGGCGGGGCGGGGGCAATCAGCCCCAGCATTTT
TRBV7-2	NA	NA	TRBJ1-2	CASSRTAVRYTF	TGTGCCAGCAGCAGGACCGCAGTGCGCTACACCTTC
TRBV7-2	many	NA	TRBJ1-3	CASSPTSGGNTIYF	TGTGCCAGCAGCCCCACCTCGGGGGGAAACACCATATATTTT
TRBV11-2	NA	NA	TRBJ1-1	CASSLSRSNTEAFF	TGTGCCAGCAGCTTAAGCCGGTCGAACACTGAAGCTTTCTTT
TRBV28	NA	NA	TRBJ1-1	CASSLAGPSTEAFF	TGTGCCAGCAGTTTGGCAGGGCCCAGCACTGAAGCTTTCTTT